The subject of this entry is one T cell receptor beta chain. Sorting took every CD4+ cell except CD45RA+CCR7+CD95- naive cells, reaching over 95% purity. Healthy donors' blood was sourced from blood donation centers in Switzerland. Positive selection with CD4 and CD14 microbeads isolated CD4+ T cells and monocytes. Sorted cells lacked CD8+, CD14+, CD16+, CD56+, CD19+ and CD25-bright cells. This sample stems from a study of human CD4 T cells and Enterobacteriaceae. Germline V CDR1 and CDR2: MNHEY, SVGAGI. This CDR3 spans 14 amino acids. With 5 bases removed from V and 0 bases from J, the gap between germline ends came to 11 bases. Profiled with immunoSEQ multiplex PCR; TCRdb holds only in-frame clones, not every one. The table records some 30,000 clones, 82% of them present only once.

Sequencing input: memory CD4+ T cells from blood. The clonotype comes from a human donor in good health. The chain couples TRBV6-5 to TRBJ2-7; D remains unclear. DNA for the CDR3: TGTGCCAGCAGTCCCGAAGGTAGCTCCTACGAGCAGTACTTC. Its translation is CASSPEGSSYEQYF.